This T cell receptor beta chain was sequenced for a study of T-cell reconstitution after alpha-beta-depleted transplantation in children. This clonotype was detected ten times or more. Unique molecular identifiers featured in how the TCRbeta library was prepared. Using its own MiXCR run on the PCR reads, TCRdb lists one record per CDR3 protein. The sample lists approximately 590,000 distinct CDR3 sequences; about 11% were seen once. This CDR3 is built from 13 residues. Looked up from germline, CDR1 is ENHRY and CDR2 is SYGVKD. The V end was cut by 7 bases, the J end by 3 bases, with 12 bases between. The source is a human donor who donated a stem cell graft to a child with acute myeloid leukemia. Sequenced here: PBMCs from the stem cell graft donor, sampled from the stem cell graft. The chain combines TRBV10-3 with TRBJ1-2; D call uncertain. CDR3 DNA: TGTGCCATCACACACCGTGCGGACTATGGCTACACCTTC. Its translation is CAITHRADYGYTF.